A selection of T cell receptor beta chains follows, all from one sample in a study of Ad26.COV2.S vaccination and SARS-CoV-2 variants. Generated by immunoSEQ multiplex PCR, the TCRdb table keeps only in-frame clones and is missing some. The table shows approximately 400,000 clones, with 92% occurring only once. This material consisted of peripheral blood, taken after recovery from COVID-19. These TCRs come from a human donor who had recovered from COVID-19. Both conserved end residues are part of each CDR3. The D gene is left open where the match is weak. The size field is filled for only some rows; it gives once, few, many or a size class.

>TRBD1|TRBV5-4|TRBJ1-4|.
TGTGCCAGCAGTTCCGGGACAGGGCACGAAAAACTGTTTTTT
CASSSGTGHEKLFF
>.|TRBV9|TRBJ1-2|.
TGTGCCAGCAGGGGGTACACTCCGGGCTATGGCTACACCTTC
CASRGYTPGYGYTF
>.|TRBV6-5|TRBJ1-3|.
TGTGCCAGCAGGCCCTCGGCGGGGAACACCATATATTTT
CASRPSAGNTIYF
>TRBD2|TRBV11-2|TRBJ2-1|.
TGTGCCAGCAGCTTAAGCGGGGGGGCAGGTAATGAGCAGTTCTTC
CASSLSGGAGNEQFF
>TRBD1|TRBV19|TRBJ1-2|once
TGTGCCAGTGGATACGGGACAGGGGACCTAACCCGCTACACCTTC
CASGYGTGDLTRYTF
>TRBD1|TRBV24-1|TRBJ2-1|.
TGTGCCACCAGTGATTCGGACAGGGGGGATGAGCAGTTCTTC
CATSDSDRGDEQFF
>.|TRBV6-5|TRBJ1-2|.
TGTGCCAGCCTTCTTGAGGGGAACTATGGCTACACCTTC
CASLLEGNYGYTF
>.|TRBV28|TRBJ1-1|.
TGTGCCAGCACCCCCGAGACGGAATTCACTGAAGCTTTCTTT
CASTPETEFTEAFF
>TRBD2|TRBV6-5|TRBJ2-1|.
TGTGCCAGCAGTTACGGACTAGCGGGGCCTCAGTTCTTC
CASSYGLAGPQFF
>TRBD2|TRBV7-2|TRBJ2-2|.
TGTGCCAGCAGTTGGACTAGCGGGGGCCCCGGGGAGCTGTTTTTT
CASSWTSGGPGELFF
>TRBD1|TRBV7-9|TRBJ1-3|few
TGTGCCAGCAGTCTCGCGACAGGGGATTATTCTGGAAACACCATATATTTT
CASSLATGDYSGNTIYF
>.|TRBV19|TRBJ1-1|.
TGTGCCAGTAGTATCGGGGCGCGTACTGAAGCTTTCTTT
CASSIGARTEAFF
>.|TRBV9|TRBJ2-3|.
TGTGCCAGCTGCAAGGGGAAGACCATCACAGATACGCAGTATTTT
CASCKGKTITDTQYF
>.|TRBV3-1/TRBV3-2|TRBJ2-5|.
TGTGCCAGCAGCTCATCTCCGGGACGGGAGCTTCAAGAGACCCAGTACTTC
CASSSSPGRELQETQYF
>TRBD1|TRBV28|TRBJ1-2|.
TGTGCCAGCAGCATGACAGGGGGCCCCTATGGCTACACCTTC
CASSMTGGPYGYTF
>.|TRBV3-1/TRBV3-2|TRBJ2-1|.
TGTGCCAGCAGCCGGCCGGAATTAGACGGGGGTGGGAATGAGCAGTTCTTC
CASSRPELDGGGNEQFF
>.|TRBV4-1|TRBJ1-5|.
TGCGCCAGCAGCCGACAGCAAGGAGACAATCAGCCCCAGCATTTT
CASSRQQGDNQPQHF
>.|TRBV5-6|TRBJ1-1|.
TGTGCCACCTCTTCCCCCAGCTTGGGGACGGAAGTTATTGAAGCTTTCTTT
CATSSPSLGTEVIEAFF
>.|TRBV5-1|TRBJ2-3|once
TGCGCCAGCAGCTTGGGTAGACATACCAGCACAGATACGCAGTATTTT
CASSLGRHTSTDTQYF
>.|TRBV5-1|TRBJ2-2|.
TGCGCCAGCAGCTTGGCCCACCGAGAAGGAGGCGGGGAGCTGTTTTTT
CASSLAHREGGGELFF
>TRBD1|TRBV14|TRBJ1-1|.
TGTGCCAGCAGCCCGCGGACAGGGAGGACTGAAGCTTTCTTT
CASSPRTGRTEAFF
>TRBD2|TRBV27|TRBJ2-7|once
TGTGCCAGCAGTTTATCGCCTAGCGGGGGGTACGAGCAGTACTTC
CASSLSPSGGYEQYF
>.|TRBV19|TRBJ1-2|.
TGTGCCAGTAGTCCCATAATAAACAACTATGGCTACACCTTC
CASSPIINNYGYTF
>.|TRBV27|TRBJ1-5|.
TGTGCCAGCAGTTTATCGGGGGGGCAGGGGCAGCCCCAGCATTTT
CASSLSGGQGQPQHF
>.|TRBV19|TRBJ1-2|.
TGTGCCAGTAGTACCCCCGGGGGATCCGTTTATGGCTACACCTTC
CASSTPGGSVYGYTF